This TCR beta chain was captured in a study of naive and memory T cell subsets. Study-level points and caveats: The RNA method is potentially sensitive to activation and differentiation changes.

This clonotype was observed at least ten times. As yet, its antigen is unknown. The library had UMIs added by 3' ligation of an oligonucleotide to TCR cDNA. Unsorted total RNA, roughly 1 to 1,100 ng, was DNase treated before reverse transcription. Four PCR rounds used nested alpha and beta constant region primers plus the SP2 primer. Blood and skin TCR RNA was reverse transcribed with alpha and beta constant primers. From the 5' RACE reads, TCRdb called clonotypes with MiXCR, one entry per CDR3 protein. The sample lists more than 50,000 distinct CDR3 sequences, 7.2% occurring once. The CDR3 length is 19 residues. Trimming took off 0 bases at V and 3 bases at J, with 22 bases between the two ends. Germline CDR1 reads MNHNS; CDR2 reads SASEGT.

The receptor comes from a male donor in good health. J is TRBJ2-3 and V is TRBV6-1; D perhaps matches TRBD1 (6 bases). CDR3: CASSEARGILRGGTDTQYF. CDR3 DNA: TGTGCCAGCAGTGAAGCGAGGGGGATACTAAGAGGAGGAACAGATACGCAGTATTTT.